A single count supports the clone carrying this TCR beta chain. The antigen is not known. Profiling relied on immunoSEQ multiplex PCR, and the TCRdb table lists in-frame clones only, not all of them. The sample lists over 85,000 clones, approximately 90% occurring once. This sample was included in a study of T cell responses to AZD1222 COVID-19 vaccine. The germline V gene encodes CDR1 MDHEN and CDR2 SYDVKM. The CDR3 runs to 13 residues. Deletions cut 3 bases from V and 5 bases from J, with 10 bases between. Study-wide results and caveats: The breadth and depth of Spike-specific TCRs increased once two AZD1222 doses had been given. Variant regions that are unmutated are reportedly the target of nearly half of spike-specific TCRs. White British ancestry dominated among donors, who included more females, and clonal diversity was possibly underestimated.

The input for sequencing was peripheral blood, taken on day 0 of AZD1222 vaccination. This TCR was recovered from an adult in good health. The chain links TRBV28 to TRBJ1-1; D might be TRBD1 (5 bases). The CDR3 nucleotides read TGTGCCAGCAGTTTCCGGGGGAGAACTGAAGCTTTCTTT. Protein: CASSFRGRTEAFF.